This TCR beta chain derives from a study of identical twins. TCRdb re-called the 5' RACE reads through MiXCR, storing one row per CDR3 protein. The data contain more than 600,000 distinct CDR3 sequences, about 20% of them seen just once; the ten biggest clones take up around 13%. With 3 bases removed from V and 4 bases from J, the gap between germline ends came to 15 bases. The CDR3 is 15 amino acids. In addition, the sample was reused for a study of T cells expressing NK-cell markers. That paper states: Sorted T-cell subsets CD3+CD56+NKG2C+, CD3+CD56+NKG2C- and CD3+CD56-NKG2C+ were TCR beta-sequenced. Of the CD8+ T cell pool in several donors, roughly 1.0-7.5% was accounted for by dominant NKG2C+ clonotypes.

Sequenced: PBMCs. The chain combines TRBV12-3 or TRBV12-4 with TRBJ2-5, with D unresolved. The origin of this receptor is a woman aged 18-29 years in good health. CDR3 nucleotide sequence: TGTGCCAGCAGTTTTGGCCAGAGCTTGGTAGAGACCCAGTACTTC. Residues: CASSFGQSLVETQYF.